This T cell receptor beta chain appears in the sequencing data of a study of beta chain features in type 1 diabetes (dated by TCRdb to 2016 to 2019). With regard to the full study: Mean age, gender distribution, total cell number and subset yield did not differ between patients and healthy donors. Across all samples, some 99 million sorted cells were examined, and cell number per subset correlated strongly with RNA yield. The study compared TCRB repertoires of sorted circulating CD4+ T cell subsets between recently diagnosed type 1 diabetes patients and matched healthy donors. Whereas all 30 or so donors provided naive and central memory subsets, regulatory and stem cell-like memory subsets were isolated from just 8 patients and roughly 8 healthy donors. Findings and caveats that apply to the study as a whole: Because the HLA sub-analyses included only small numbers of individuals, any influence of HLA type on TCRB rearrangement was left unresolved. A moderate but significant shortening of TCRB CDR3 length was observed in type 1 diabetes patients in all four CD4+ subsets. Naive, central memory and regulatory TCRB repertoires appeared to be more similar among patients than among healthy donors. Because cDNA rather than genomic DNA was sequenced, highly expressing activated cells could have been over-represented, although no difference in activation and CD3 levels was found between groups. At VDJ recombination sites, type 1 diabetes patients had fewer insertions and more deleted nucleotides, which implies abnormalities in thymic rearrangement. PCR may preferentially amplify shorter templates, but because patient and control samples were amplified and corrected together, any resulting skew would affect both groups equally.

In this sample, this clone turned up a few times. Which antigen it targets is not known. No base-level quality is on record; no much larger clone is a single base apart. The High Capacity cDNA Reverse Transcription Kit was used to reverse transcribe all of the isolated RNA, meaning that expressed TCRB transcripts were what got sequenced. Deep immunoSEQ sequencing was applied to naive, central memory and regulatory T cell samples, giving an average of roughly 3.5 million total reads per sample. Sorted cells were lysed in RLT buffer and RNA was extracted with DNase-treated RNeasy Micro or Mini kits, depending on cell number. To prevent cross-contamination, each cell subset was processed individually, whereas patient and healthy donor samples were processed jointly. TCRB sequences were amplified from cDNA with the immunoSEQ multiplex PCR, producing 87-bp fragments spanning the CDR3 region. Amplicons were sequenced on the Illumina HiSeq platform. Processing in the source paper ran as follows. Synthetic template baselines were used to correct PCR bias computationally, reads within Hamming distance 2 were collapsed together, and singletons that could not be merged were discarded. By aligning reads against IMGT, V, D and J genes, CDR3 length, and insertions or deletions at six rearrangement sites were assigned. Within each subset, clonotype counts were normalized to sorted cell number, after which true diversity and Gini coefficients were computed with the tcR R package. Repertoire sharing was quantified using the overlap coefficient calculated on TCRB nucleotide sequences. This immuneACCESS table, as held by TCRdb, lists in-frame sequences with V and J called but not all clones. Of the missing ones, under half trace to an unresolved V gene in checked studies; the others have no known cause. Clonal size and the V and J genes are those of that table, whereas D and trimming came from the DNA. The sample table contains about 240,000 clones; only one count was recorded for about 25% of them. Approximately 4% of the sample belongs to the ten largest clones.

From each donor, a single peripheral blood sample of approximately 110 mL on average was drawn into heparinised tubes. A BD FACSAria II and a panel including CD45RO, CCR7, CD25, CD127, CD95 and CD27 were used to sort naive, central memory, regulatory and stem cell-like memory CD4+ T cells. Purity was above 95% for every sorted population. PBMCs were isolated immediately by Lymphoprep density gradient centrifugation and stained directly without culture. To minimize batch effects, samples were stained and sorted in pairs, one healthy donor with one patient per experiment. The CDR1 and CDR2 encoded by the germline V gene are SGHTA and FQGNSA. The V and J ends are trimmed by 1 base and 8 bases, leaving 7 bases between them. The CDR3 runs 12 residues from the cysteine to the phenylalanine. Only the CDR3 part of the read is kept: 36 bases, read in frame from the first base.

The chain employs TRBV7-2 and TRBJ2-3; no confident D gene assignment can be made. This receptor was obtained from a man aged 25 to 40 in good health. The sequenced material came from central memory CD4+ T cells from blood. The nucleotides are TGTGCCAGCAGCTTAGATCTAACTACGCAGTATTTT. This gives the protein CASSLDLTTQYF.